This record covers a single T cell receptor (beta chain). Its antigen is as yet unknown. The data were produced by immunoSEQ multiplex PCR, yet TCRdb's version contains in-frame clones alone and is incomplete. The table lists more than 40,000 clones, around 78% of them singletons. The data were taken from a study of PD-1 blockade in classical Hodgkin lymphoma. Whole-study results and caveats: Complete responders matched newly diagnosed patients in baseline diversity. While CD8+ TCR diversity did not rise significantly by C4D1, CD4+ TCR diversity did.

Germline CDR1 is PRHDT and CDR2 is FYEKMQ (reference sequence). Germline trimming cut 2 bases from V and 2 bases from J; bases unmatched to any gene: 4. This CDR3 contains 17 residues. Time point given: cycle 4 day 1 (C4D1), after 5 to 7 weeks of nivolumab. Exposure to brentuximab vedotin varied, and each patient had relapsed following autologous stem cell transplantation. The study recorded best responses of complete response, partial response or progressive disease. J is TRBJ1-4 and V is TRBV13; 11 bases are a match to TRBD1. This TCR was recovered from a human donor with classical Hodgkin lymphoma. Source: peripheral blood mononuclear cells (PBMCs), taken before the fourth cycle of nivolumab. Here the CDR3 reads CASSLYGQGATNEKLFF. The CDR3, as DNA: TGTGCCAGCAGCTTATACGGACAGGGGGCGACTAATGAAAAACTGTTTTTT. The whole variable domain, remainder taken from reference TRBV13 and TRBJ1-4, is AAGVIQSPRHLIKEKRETATLKCYPIPRHDTVYWYQQGPGQDPQFLISFYEKMQSDKGSIPDRFSAQQFSDYHSELNMSSLELGDSALYFCASSLYGQGATNEKLFFGSGTQLSVL.